This T cell receptor beta chain was captured in a study of long-term antiretroviral therapy in people with HIV. The V end lost 4 bases, the J end lost 3 bases, and 10 bases lay between the germline ends. The germline gives CDR1 SQVTM, CDR2 ANQGSEA. CDR3 length: 13 amino acids. Every sample had about 0.95-10 million cryopreserved PBMC in it before DNA extraction. Survey-level immunoSEQ v3.0 assays were run. The repertoire was sequenced with immunoSEQ multiplex PCR; TCRdb's copy has only in-frame clones and lacks some. The sample carries approximately 29,000 clones, around nine tenths recorded once. Sequenced material: unsorted PBMCs, taken 5 to 5.5 years after starting antiretroviral therapy. The TCR sequence derives from a woman aged 40-49 years with HIV. V and J are TRBV29-1 and TRBJ1-3; D is unclear. The CDR3 region is CSVVLRGGNTIYF. For the CDR3, the DNA is TGCAGCGTTGTTCTCCGGGGTGGAAACACCATATATTTT.